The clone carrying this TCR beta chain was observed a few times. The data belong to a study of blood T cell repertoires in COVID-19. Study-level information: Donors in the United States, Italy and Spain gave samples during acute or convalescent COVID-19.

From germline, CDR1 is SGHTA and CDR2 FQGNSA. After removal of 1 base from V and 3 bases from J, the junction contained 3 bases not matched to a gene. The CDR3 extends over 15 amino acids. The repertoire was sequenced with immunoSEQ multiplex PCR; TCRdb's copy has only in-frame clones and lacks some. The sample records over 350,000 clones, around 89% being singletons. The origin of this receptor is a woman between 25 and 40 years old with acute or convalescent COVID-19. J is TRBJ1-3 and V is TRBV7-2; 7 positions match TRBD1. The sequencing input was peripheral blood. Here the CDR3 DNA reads TGTGCCAGCAGCTTAGACAGGGGATATGGAAACACCATATATTTT. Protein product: CASSLDRGYGNTIYF. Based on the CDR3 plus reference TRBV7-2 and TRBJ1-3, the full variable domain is GAGVSQSPSNKVTEKGKDVELRCDPISGHTALYWYRQSLGQGLEFLIYFQGNSAPDKSGLPSDRFSAERTGGSVSTLTIQRTQQEDSAVYLCASSLDRGYGNTIYFGEGSWLTVV.